This T cell receptor beta chain was captured by sequencing in a study of T cell responses to AZD1222 COVID-19 vaccine. Findings of the study overall: In the spike-specific TCR repertoire, nearly half reportedly target unmutated variant regions. Scientists sampled the repertoires only once the peak T cell response had passed. Mostly white British, mostly female donors; authors suggested clonal diversity may be underestimated. Baseline antibody screening turned up just five to seven seropositive AZD1222 recipients.

V lost 5 bases to trimming and J lost 7 bases, with 17 bases between them. Per the germline V gene, CDR1 is SEHNR and CDR2 is FQNEAQ (reference sequence). This CDR3 contains 14 residues. The table came from immunoSEQ multiplex PCR; TCRdb's copy has only in-frame clones and leaves some out. The table shows some 100,000 clones, with roughly 88% occurring only once. Turning to this clone: Its antigen is still unknown.

This receptor was obtained from an adult in good health. This rearrangement joins TRBV7-9 to TRBJ1-2; D call uncertain. Source: peripheral blood, taken on day 0 of MenACWY control vaccination. As DNA, the CDR3 is TGTGCCAGCAGCCCCCCCGAGCGGATATTTGGCTACACCTTC. Its translation is CASSPPERIFGYTF.